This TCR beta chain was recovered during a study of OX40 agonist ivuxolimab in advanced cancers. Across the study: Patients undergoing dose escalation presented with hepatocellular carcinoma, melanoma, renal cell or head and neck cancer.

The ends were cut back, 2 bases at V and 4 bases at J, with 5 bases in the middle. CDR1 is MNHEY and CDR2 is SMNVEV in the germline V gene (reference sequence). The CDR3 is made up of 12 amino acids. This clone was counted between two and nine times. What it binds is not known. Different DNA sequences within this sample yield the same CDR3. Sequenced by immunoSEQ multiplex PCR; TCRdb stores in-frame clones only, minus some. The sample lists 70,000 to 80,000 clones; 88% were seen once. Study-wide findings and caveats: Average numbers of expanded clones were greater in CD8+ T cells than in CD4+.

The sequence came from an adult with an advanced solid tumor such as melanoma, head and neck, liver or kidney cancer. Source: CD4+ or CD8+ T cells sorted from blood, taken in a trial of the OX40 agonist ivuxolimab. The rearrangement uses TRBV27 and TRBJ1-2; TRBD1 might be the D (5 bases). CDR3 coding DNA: TGTGCCAGCAGTTTACAGGGCTATGGCTACACCTTC. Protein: CASSLQGYGYTF.